This TCR beta chain stems from a study of TIL therapy for anti-PD-1-resistant metastatic lung cancer. Turning to the study itself: Half of patients were current or former smokers. Tumors carried a median about 1.5 non-synonymous mutations per megabase.

Time point defined: pre-treatment sample, taken before nivolumab and TIL therapy. The immunoSEQ assay was v3. Survey-level samples got 2 million or so read pairs; deep-level samples got about 5-6 million. Here immunoSEQ multiplex PCR was the method, and the copy in TCRdb shows in-frame clones only, minus some. The sample lists about 32,000 clones, 70% to 80% occurring once. The CDR3 spans 15 residues. V trimming: 3 bases; J trimming: 0 bases; junction bases outside the gene matches: 5. Germline loops: CDR1 SGHTA, CDR2 FQGNSA. The V and J genes are TRBV7-2 and TRBJ2-7; TRBD1 agrees at 7 bases. The sequence derives from a woman aged 30 to 85 with non-small cell lung cancer. Source: blood, taken at baseline. This CDR3 reads CASSFAWTGSYEQYF. The DNA of the CDR3 is TGTGCCAGCAGCTTCGCCTGGACAGGCTCCTACGAGCAGTACTTC.